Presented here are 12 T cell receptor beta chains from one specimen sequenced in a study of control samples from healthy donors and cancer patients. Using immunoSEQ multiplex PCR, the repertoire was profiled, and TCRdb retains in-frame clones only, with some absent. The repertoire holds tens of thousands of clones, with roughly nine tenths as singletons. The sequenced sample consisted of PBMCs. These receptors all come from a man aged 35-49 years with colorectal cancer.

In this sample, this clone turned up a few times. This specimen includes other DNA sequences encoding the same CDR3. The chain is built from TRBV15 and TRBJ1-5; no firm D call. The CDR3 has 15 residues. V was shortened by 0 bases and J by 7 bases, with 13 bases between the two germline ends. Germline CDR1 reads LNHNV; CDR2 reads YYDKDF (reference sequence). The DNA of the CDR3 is TGTGCCACCAGCAGAGATCGGGGATCGGGCCAGCCCCAGCATTTT. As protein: CATSRDRGSGQPQHF.

This chain's CDR3 is CASSGSPMSRRGEQYF. CDR3 DNA: TGTGCCAGCAGCGGTAGCCCCATGAGTCGGCGCGGGGAGCAGTACTTC. The chain is built from TRBV7-2 and TRBJ2-7; TRBD2 might be the D (5 bases). The V gene's germline CDR1 is SGHTA and CDR2 FQGNSA. The CDR3 extends over 16 amino acids. With 5 bases removed from V and 7 bases from J, the gap between germline ends came to 24 bases.

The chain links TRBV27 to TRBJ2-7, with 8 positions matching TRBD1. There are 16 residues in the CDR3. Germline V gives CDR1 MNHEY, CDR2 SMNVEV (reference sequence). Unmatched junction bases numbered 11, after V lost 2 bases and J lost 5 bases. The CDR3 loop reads CASSLVGRTGSHEQYF. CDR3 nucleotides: TGTGCCAGCAGTTTAGTTGGTCGGACAGGGTCCCACGAGCAGTACTTC.

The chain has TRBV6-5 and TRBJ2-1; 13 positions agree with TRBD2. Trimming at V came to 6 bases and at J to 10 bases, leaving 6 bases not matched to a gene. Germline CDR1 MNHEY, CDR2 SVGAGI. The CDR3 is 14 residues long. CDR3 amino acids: CASRWTSGSDEQFF. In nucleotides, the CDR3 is TGTGCCAGCAGATGGACTAGCGGGAGTGACGAGCAGTTCTTC.

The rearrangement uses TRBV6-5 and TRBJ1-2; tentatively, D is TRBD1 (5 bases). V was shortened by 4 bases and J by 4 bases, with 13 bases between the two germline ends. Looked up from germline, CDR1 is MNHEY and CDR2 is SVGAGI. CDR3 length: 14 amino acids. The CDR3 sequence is CASSSFQGGYGYTF. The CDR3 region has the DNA TGTGCCAGCAGTTCTTTTCAGGGAGGCTATGGCTACACCTTC.

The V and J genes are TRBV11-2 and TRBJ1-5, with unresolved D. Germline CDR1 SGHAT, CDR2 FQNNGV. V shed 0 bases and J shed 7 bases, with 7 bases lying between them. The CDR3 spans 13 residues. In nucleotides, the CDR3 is TGTGCCAGCAGCTTAGATATGGCGCAGCCCCAGCATTTT. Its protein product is CASSLDMAQPQHF.

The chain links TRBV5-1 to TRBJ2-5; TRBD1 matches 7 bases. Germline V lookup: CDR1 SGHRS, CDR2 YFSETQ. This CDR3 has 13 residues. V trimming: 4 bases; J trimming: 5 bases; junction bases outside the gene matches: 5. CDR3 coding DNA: TGCGCCAGCAGCCGCTCACAGGGGGAGACCCAGTACTTC. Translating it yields CASSRSQGETQYF.

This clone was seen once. The DNA for the CDR3 is TGCGCCAGCAGCCCGGGACTAGCGGGCTTACCCTCCTACAATGAGCAGTTCTTC. This gives the protein CASSPGLAGLPSYNEQFF. The rearrangement links TRBV5-1 to TRBJ2-1; TRBD2 agrees at 12 bases. The V and J ends lost 4 bases and 0 bases, in that order; junction bases with no gene match: 8. The germline V gene has CDR1 SGHRS and CDR2 YFSETQ. This CDR3 contains 18 residues.

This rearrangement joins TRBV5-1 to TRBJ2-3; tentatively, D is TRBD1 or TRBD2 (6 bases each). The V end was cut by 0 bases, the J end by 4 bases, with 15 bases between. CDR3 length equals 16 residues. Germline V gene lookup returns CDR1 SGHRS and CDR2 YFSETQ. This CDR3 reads CASSLAGRGGPDTQYF. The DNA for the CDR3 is TGCGCCAGCAGCTTGGCAGGCAGGGGAGGCCCAGATACGCAGTATTTT.

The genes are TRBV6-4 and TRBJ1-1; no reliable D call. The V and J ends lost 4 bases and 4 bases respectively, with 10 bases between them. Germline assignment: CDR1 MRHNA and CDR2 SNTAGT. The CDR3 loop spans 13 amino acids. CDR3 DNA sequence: TGTGCCAGCAGTGCCAAAGGGTCCACTGAAGCTTTCTTT. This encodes CASSAKGSTEAFF.

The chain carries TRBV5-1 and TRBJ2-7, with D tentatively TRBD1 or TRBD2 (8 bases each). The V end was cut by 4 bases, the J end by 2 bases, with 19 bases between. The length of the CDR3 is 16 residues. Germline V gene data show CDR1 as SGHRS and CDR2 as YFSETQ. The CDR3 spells CASSPGGTGYTYEQYF. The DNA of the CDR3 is TGCGCCAGCAGCCCGGGGGGGACAGGATATACCTACGAGCAGTACTTC.

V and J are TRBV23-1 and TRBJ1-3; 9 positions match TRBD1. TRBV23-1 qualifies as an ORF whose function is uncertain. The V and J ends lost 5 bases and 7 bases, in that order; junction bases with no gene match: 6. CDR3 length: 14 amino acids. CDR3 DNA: TGCGCCAGCAGTTGGCCGGGACAGGGCAACACCATATATTTT. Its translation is CASSWPGQGNTIYF.